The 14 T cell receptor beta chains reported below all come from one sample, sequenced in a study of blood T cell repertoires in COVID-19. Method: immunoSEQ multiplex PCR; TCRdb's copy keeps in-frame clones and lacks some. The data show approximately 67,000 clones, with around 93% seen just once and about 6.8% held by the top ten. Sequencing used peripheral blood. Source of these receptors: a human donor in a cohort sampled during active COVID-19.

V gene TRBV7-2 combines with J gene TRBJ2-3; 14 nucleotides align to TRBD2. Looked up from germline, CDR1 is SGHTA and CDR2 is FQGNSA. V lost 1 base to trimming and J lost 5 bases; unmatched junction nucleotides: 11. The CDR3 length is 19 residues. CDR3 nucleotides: TGTGCCAGCAGCTTAGGCCCGCCGACTAGCGGGGGGGTCGTAGATACGCAGTATTTT. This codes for CASSLGPPTSGGVVDTQYF.

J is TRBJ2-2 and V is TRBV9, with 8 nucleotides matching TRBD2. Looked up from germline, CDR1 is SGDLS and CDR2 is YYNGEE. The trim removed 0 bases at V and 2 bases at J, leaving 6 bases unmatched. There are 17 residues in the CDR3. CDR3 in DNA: TGTGCCAGCAGCGTAGGGGTAGCGGGGATTAACACCGGGGAGCTGTTTTTT. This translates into CASSVGVAGINTGELFF.

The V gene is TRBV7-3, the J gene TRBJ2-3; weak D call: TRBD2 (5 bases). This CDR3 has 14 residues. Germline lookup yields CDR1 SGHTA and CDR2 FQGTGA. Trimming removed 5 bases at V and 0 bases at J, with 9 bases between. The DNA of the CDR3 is TGTGCCAGCAGCCTACGGACTAGCACAGATACGCAGTATTTT. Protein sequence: CASSLRTSTDTQYF.

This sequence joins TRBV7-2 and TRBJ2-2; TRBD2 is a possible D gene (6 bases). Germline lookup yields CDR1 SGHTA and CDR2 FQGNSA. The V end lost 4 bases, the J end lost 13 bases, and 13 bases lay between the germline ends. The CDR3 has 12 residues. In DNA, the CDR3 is TGTGCCAGCAGCTCCTCTAGCGAAGGGCTGTTTTTT. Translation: CASSSSSEGLFF.

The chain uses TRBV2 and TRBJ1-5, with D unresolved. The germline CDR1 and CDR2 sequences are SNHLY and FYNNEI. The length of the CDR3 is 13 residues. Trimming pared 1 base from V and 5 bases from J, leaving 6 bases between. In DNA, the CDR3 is TGTGCCAGCAGTGAAGACGGTGATCAGCCCCAGCATTTT. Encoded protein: CASSEDGDQPQHF. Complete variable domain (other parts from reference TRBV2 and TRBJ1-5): EPEVTQTPSHQVTQMGQEVILRCVPISNHLYFYWYRQILGQKVEFLVSFYNNEISEKSEIFDDQFSVERPDGSNFTLKIRSTKLEDSAMYFCASSEDGDQPQHFGDGTRLSIL.

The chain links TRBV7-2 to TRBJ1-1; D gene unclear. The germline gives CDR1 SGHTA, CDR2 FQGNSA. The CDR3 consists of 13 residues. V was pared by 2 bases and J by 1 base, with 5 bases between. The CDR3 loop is CASSLYRNTEAFF. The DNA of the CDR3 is TGTGCCAGCAGCTTATACAGGAACACTGAAGCTTTCTTT.

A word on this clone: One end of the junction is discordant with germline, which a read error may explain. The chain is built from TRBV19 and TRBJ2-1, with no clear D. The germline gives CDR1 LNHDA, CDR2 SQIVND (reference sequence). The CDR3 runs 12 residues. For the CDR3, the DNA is TGTGCCGGTAGTGCGGACTACAATGAGCAGTTCTTC. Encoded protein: CAGSADYNEQFF.

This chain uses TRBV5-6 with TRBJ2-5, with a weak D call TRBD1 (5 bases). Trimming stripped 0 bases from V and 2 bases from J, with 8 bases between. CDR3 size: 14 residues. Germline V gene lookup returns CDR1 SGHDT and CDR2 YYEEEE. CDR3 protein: CASSLGTTQETQYF. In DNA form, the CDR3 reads TGTGCCAGCAGCTTGGGGACAACTCAAGAGACCCAGTACTTC.

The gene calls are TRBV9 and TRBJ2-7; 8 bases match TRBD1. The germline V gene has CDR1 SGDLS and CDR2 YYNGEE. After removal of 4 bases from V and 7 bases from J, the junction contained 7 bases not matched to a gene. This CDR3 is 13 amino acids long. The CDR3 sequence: CASSPGQGQEQYF. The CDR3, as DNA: TGTGCCAGCAGCCCTGGACAGGGTCAGGAGCAGTACTTC.

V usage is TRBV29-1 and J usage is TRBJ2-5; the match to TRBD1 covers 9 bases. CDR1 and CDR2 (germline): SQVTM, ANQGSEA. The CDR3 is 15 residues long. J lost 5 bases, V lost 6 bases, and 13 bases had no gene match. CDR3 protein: CSVTRDRAARETQYF. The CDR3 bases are TGCAGCGTGACCCGGGACAGGGCCGCGAGGGAGACCCAGTACTTC.

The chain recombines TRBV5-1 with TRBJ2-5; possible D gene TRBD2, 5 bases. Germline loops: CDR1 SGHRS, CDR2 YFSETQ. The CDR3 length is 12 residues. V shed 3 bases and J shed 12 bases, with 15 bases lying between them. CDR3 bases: TGCGCCAGCAGCTCGGGCTCGGACGGGGAGTACTTC. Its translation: CASSSGSDGEYF.

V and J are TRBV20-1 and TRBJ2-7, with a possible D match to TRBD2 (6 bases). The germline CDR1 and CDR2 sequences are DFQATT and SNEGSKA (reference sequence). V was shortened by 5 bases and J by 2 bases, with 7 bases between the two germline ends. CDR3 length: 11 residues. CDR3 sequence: CSARGTYEQYF. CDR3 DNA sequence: TGCAGTGCTCGGGGGACCTACGAGCAGTACTTC.

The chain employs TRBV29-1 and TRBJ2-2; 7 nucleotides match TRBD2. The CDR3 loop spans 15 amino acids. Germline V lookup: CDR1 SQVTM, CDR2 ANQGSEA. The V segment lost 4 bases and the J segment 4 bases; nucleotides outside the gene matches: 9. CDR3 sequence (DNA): TGCAGCGTTGTCTCCAGCGGGAAAGGCACCGGGGAGCTGTTTTTT. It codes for CSVVSSGKGTGELFF.

In DNA, the CDR3 is TGTGCCAGCAGTTTCCCCCGACAAACCGGGCAGGGGCATTCACCCCTCCACTTT. Translated, it gives CASSFPRQTGQGHSPLHF. The V call is TRBV28, the J call TRBJ1-6, with D maybe TRBD1 (6 bases). The CDR3 consists of 18 residues. V lost 3 bases to trimming and J lost 8 bases, with 23 bases between them. Germline values: CDR1 MDHEN, CDR2 SYDVKM.